Below, 21 T cell receptor beta chains from the same sample are listed, as sequenced in a study of T cell repertoires in cytomegalovirus infection (dated by TCRdb to the late 2010s). The run used an Illumina HiSeq 1500. Starting from the raw public reads, TCRdb applied fastp trimming at Q25, assembled clones with MiXCR and retained in-frame beta chains. When rows share a CDR3 protein, they turn into one entry using the most common DNA and genes. The sample table holds approximately 150,000 distinct CDR3 sequences, of which 17% were seen once. Of the sample, approximately 18% falls within the top ten clones. The sequenced sample consisted of CD8+ T cells from PBMCs. The receptors here all came from a human donor in good health (CMV status not recorded). Some clones in this sample may be carry-over from other donors' samples.

V gene TRBV11-2 combines with J gene TRBJ2-7, with D maybe TRBD2 (7 bases). With 4 bases removed from V and 4 bases from J, the gap between germline ends came to 20 bases. The CDR3 extends over 16 amino acids. The germline CDR1 and CDR2 sequences are SGHAT and FQNNGV. The CDR3 nucleotides are TGTGCCAGCAGCTACGATCAACGGGGGGCTGTGTACGAGCAGTACTTC. Its translation is CASSYDQRGAVYEQYF.

This clonotype was observed a few times. The chain has TRBV6-2 or TRBV6-3 and TRBJ2-3; 7 bases are shared with TRBD2. CDR1 MNHEY and CDR2 SVGEGT come from the germline V gene. The CDR3 is made up of 11 amino acids. V gave up 4 bases and J gave up 11 bases; unmatched junction bases: 3. DNA of the CDR3: TGTGCCAGCAGTTTGGGAGGGCGGCAGTATTTT. This gives the protein CASSLGGRQYF.

The chain carries TRBV6-2 or TRBV6-3 and TRBJ2-1; D gene unclear. Germline V gene lookup returns CDR1 MNHEY and CDR2 SVGEGT. V dropped 1 base and J dropped 2 bases, with 12 bases sitting between them. The CDR3 runs to 16 residues. The CDR3: CASSYFGPEPYNEQFF. The CDR3 DNA sequence: TGTGCCAGCAGTTACTTCGGCCCAGAACCCTACAATGAGCAGTTCTTC.

This clonotype was found many times. The chain links TRBV14 to TRBJ1-1, with D perhaps TRBD1 (6 bases). The CDR3 runs 16 residues. Germline V CDR1 and CDR2: SGHDN, FVKESK. V lost 3 bases to trimming and J lost 0 bases, with 14 bases between them. The CDR3 DNA is TGTGCCAGCAGCCATCCACCCAGGGGAATGAACACTGAAGCTTTCTTT. Amino acids: CASSHPPRGMNTEAFF. Using reference TRBV14 and TRBJ1-1 for the parts outside the CDR3, the full variable domain is EAGVTQFPSHSVIEKGQTVTLRCDPISGHDNLYWYRRVMGKEIKFLLHFVKESKQDESGMPNNRFLAERTGGTYSTLKVQPAELEDSGVYFCASSHPPRGMNTEAFFGQGTRLTVV.

This clonotype occurred once. Here the CDR3 reads CASSYVGGGYNEQFF. CDR3 DNA: TGTGCCAGCAGTTACGTCGGGGGAGGCTACAATGAGCAGTTCTTC. The genes are TRBV6-6 and TRBJ2-1, with D perhaps TRBD2 (6 bases). Between the trimmed V and J ends, which lost 2 bases and 3 bases, there was a span of 11 bases. Looked up from germline, CDR1 is MNHNY and CDR2 is SVGAGI (reference sequence). The CDR3 loop spans 15 amino acids.

This sequence joins TRBV6-1 and TRBJ2-3, with 7 bases aligning to TRBD2. Looked up from germline, CDR1 is MNHNS and CDR2 is SASEGT. J was trimmed by 4 bases and V by 6 bases; bases with no gene match: 16. The CDR3 loop spans 17 amino acids. CDR3 bases: TGTGCCAGCAGCCGCGACAGCCTAGCGGCAAGGGCAGATACGCAGTATTTT. Translation gives CASSRDSLAARADTQYF.

The CDR3 here is CASSLRLGGYNEQFF. In nucleotides, the CDR3 is TGTGCCAGCAGCTTACGACTCGGAGGCTACAATGAGCAGTTCTTC. V is TRBV7-2 and J is TRBJ2-1; TRBD2 might be the D (5 bases). Germline V gene lookup returns CDR1 SGHTA and CDR2 FQGNSA. Trimming stripped 2 bases from V and 3 bases from J, with 11 bases between. This CDR3 contains 15 residues.

This clonotype has at least ten counts. The rearrangement links TRBV7-9 to TRBJ1-5; D gene uncertain. V was pared by 7 bases and J by 1 base, with 8 bases between. The CDR3 spans 13 residues. Germline lookup yields CDR1 SEHNR and CDR2 FQNEAQ (reference sequence). The CDR3 sequence is CASKSLSNQPQHF. The CDR3, as DNA: TGTGCCAGCAAGAGCCTGAGCAATCAGCCCCAGCATTTT.

This rearrangement joins TRBV19 to TRBJ2-1; 10 nucleotides align to TRBD2. J lost 5 bases, V lost 5 bases, and 6 bases had no gene match. This CDR3 is built from 15 residues. Looked up from germline, CDR1 is LNHDA and CDR2 is SQIVND (reference sequence). The CDR3 DNA reads TGTGCCAGTAGTCTCCTAGCGGGGGCAAACAATGAGCAGTTCTTC. This translates into CASSLLAGANNEQFF.

Concerning this clonotype itself: The CDR3 carries no conserved terminal phenylalanine or tryptophan, so it likely arises from a read error. The chain couples TRBV5-5 to TRBJ2-3, with TRBD2 matching 7 bases. The CDR3 has 15 amino acids. The junction had 5 bases not matched to a gene; V was cut back by 0 bases and J by 4 bases. Germline CDR1 and CDR2: SGHKS and YYEKEE (reference sequence). CDR3 residues: CASSLVAGRADTQYL. The CDR3 region has the DNA TGTGCCAGCAGCTTGGTGGCAGGGAGGGCAGATACGCAGTATTTG.

The V and J genes are TRBV27 and TRBJ2-5; possible D gene TRBD1, 6 bases. CDR3 length: 12 amino acids. CDR1 MNHEY and CDR2 SMNVEV come from the germline V gene (reference sequence). V dropped 7 bases and J dropped 4 bases, with 10 bases sitting between them. Here the CDR3 reads CASKGQSETQYF. DNA of the CDR3: TGTGCCAGCAAAGGACAGTCAGAGACCCAGTACTTC.

This clonotype showed up just a few times. The chain uses TRBV7-8 and TRBJ2-1; D might be TRBD1 (5 bases). The CDR3 length is 15 residues. Germline-derived CDR1 and CDR2 are SGHVS and FQNEAQ. V lost 3 bases and J 0 bases, leaving 9 bases between the germline ends. The CDR3 DNA is TGTGCCAGCAGCTTCTACAGGAGCTCCTACAATGAGCAGTTCTTC. Protein product: CASSFYRSSYNEQFF.

The count of this clonotype is one. The CDR3 here is CASAGTGGNEQYF. The CDR3 DNA follows: TGTGCCAGCGCCGGCACAGGGGGCAACGAGCAGTACTTC. This sequence joins TRBV27 and TRBJ2-7; 9 bases fit TRBD1. The V segment lost 8 bases and the J segment 5 bases; nucleotides outside the gene matches: 7. Germline-derived CDR1 and CDR2 are MNHEY and SMNVEV (reference sequence). The CDR3 consists of 13 residues.

As concerns this clonotype: Sequence at one end of the junction differs from germline and may be a read error. This chain joins TRBV4-1 and TRBJ2-1; the match to TRBD1 covers 8 bases. There are 12 residues in the CDR3. Germline V gene sequence: CDR1 MGHRA, CDR2 YSYEKL. The CDR3 region is CASSLDRGEQFF. In DNA, the CDR3 is TGTGCCAGCAGCCTCGACAGGGGTGAGCAGTTCTTC.

This chain links TRBV7-8 with TRBJ2-1, with 7 bases aligning to TRBD2. The germline gives CDR1 SGHVS, CDR2 FQNEAQ. Unmatched junction bases numbered 8, after V lost 4 bases and J lost 8 bases. CDR3 size: 14 residues. CDR3: CASSSFPGGYEQFF. The CDR3 nucleotides are TGTGCCAGCAGCTCCTTTCCCGGGGGGTATGAGCAGTTCTTC.

This clonotype was picked up a small number of times. The rearrangement uses TRBV7-8 and TRBJ2-5; D remains unclear. V shed 1 base and J shed 5 bases, with 14 bases lying between them. CDR3 length equals 15 residues. Looked up from germline, CDR1 is SGHVS and CDR2 is FQNEAQ. For the CDR3, the DNA is TGTGCCAGCAGCTTAGTAGGCCAGGATGCGGAGACCCAGTACTTC. Amino acids: CASSLVGQDAETQYF. Combining the CDR3 with reference TRBV7-8 and TRBJ2-5 gives the whole variable domain GAGVSQSPRYKVAKRGQDVALRCDPISGHVSLFWYQQALGQGPEFLTYFQNEAQLDKSGLPSDRFFAERPEGSVSTLKIQRTQQEDSAVYLCASSLVGQDAETQYFGPGTRLLVL.

This clonotype was seen more than once but under ten times. The V call is TRBV20-1, the J call TRBJ2-7, with a tentative D call TRBD2 (6 bases). Deletions cut 0 bases from V and 4 bases from J, with 16 bases between. The CDR3 is 15 residues long. Germline CDR1 reads DFQATT; CDR2 reads SNEGSKA (reference sequence). This CDR3 reads CSARDQASVLYEQYF. As DNA, the CDR3 is TGCAGTGCTAGAGATCAGGCTAGCGTTTTGTACGAGCAGTACTTC.

This clonotype occurred a few times. Here the CDR3 reads CASSITPRTTAVDGYTF. CDR3 nucleotide sequence: TGTGCCAGTAGTATTACCCCTCGGACAACGGCCGTGGATGGCTACACCTTC. The rearrangement links TRBV19 to TRBJ1-2; perhaps TRBD1 as D (5 bases). The CDR3 runs to 17 residues. The V gene's germline CDR1 is LNHDA and CDR2 SQIVND (reference sequence). Trimming took 3 bases from V and 6 from J, leaving 23 bases between them. The full variable domain, in which reference TRBV19 and TRBJ1-2 provide the parts outside the CDR3, is DGGITQSPKYLFRKEGQNVTLSCEQNLNHDAMYWYRQDPGQGLRLIYYSQIVNDFQKGDIAEGYSVSREKKESFPLTVTSAQKNPTAFYLCASSITPRTTAVDGYTFGSGTRLTVV.

A few counts support this clonotype. The V gene is TRBV15, the J gene TRBJ1-1; D is uncertain. This CDR3 comprises 19 residues. The germline V and J ends were trimmed by 0 bases and 0 bases, with 20 bases remaining between them. CDR1 LNHNV and CDR2 YYDKDF come from the germline V gene (reference sequence). This CDR3 reads CATSRDPPAIGRLNTEAFF. CDR3 nucleotides: TGTGCCACCAGCAGAGATCCCCCTGCTATTGGACGGCTGAACACTGAAGCTTTCTTT.

The DNA for the CDR3 is TGTGCCAGTTTGATCCAAGGGGTTACCGGGGAGCTGTTTTTT. Its translation is CASLIQGVTGELFF. The V gene is TRBV7-9, the J gene TRBJ2-2; weak D call: TRBD1 (5 bases). The CDR3 has 14 amino acids. The V gene lost 9 bases and the J gene lost 5 bases, with 16 bases spanning the gap. The germline V gene encodes CDR1 SEHNR and CDR2 FQNEAQ (reference sequence).

This clonotype was picked up a small number of times. The chain is built from TRBV7-2 and TRBJ2-5; D may be TRBD2 (5 bases). The length of the CDR3 is 14 residues. Looked up from germline, CDR1 is SGHTA and CDR2 is FQGNSA. V lost 5 bases and J lost 6, with 16 bases in between. CDR3 in amino acids: CASSPGGYSQTQYF. The DNA for the CDR3 is TGTGCCAGCAGCCCGGGCGGGTACTCACAGACCCAGTACTTC.